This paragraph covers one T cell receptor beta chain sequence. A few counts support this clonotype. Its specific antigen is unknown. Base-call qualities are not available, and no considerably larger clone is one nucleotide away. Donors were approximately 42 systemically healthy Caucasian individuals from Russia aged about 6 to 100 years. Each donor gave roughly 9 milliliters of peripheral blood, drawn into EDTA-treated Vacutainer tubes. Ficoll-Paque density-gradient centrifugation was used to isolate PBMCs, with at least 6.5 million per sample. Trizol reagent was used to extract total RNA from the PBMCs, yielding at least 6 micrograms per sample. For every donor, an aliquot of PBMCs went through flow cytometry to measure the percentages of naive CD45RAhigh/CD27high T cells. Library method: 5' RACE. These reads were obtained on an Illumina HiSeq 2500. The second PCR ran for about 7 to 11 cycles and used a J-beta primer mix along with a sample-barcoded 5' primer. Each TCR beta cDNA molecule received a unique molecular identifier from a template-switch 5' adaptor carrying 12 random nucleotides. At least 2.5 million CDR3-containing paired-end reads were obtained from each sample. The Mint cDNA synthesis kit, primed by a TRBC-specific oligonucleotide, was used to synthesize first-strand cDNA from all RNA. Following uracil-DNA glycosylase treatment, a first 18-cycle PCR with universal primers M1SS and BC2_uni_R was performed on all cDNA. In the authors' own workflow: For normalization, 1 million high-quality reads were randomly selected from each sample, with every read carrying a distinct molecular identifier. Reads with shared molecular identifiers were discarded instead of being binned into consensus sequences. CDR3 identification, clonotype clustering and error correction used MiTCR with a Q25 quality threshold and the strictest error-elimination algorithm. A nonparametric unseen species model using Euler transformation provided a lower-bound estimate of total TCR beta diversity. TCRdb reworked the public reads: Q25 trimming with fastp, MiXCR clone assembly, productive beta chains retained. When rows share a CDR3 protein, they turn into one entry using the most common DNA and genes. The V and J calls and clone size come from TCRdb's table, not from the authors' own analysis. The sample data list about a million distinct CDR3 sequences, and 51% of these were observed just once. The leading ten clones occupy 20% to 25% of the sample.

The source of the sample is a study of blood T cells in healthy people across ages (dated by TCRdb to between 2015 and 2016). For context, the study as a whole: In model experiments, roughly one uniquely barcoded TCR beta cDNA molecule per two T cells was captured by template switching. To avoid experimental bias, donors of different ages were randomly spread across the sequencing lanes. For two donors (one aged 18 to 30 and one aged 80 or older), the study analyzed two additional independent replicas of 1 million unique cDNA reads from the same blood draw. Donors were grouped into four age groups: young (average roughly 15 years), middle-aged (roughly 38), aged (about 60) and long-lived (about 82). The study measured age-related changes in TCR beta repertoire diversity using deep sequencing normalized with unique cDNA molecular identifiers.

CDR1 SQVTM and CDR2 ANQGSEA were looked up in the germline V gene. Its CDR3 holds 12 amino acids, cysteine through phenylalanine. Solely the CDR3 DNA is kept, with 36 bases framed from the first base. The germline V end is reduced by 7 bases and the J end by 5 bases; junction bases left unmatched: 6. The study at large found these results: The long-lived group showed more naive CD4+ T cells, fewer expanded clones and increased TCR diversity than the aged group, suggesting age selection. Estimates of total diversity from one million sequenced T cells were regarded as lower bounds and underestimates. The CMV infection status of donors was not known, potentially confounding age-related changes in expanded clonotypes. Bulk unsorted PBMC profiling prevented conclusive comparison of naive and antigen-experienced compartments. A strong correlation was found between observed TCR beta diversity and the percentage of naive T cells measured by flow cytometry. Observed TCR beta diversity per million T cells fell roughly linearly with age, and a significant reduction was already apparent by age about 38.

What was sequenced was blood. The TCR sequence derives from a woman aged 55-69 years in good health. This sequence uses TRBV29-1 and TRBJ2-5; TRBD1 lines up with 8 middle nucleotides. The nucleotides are TGCAGCGCCGGACAGGGTTCGGAGACCCAGTACTTC. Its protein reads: CSAGQGSETQYF.